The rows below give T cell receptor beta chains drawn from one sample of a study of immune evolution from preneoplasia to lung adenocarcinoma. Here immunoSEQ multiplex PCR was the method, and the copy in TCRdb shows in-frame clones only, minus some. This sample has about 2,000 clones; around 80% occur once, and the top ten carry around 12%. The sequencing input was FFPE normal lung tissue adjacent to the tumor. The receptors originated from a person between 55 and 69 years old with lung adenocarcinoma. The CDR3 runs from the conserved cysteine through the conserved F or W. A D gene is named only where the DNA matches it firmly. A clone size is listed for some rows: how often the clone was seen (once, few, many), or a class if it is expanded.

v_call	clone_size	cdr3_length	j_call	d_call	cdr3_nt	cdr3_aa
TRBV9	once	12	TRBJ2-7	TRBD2	TGTGCCAGCAGCGCAGAGACTAGCGGACAGTACTTC	CASSAETSGQYF
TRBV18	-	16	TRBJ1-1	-	TGTGCCAGCTCACCACGGGGGGGGAGGTCGAACACTGAAGCTTTCTTT	CASSPRGGRSNTEAFF
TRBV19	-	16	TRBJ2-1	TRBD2	TGTGCCAGTAGTCGAGGTAGCGGGAGTCTAGGCAATGAGCAGTTCTTC	CASSRGSGSLGNEQFF
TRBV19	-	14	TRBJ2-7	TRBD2	TGTGCCAGTAAGCGGGAGGCTCGGTCCTACGAGCAGTACTTC	CASKREARSYEQYF
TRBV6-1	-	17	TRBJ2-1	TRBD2	TGTGCCAGCAGAGAAAGCGGTCGGGGGCTAGCGGGCAATGAGCAGTTCTTC	CASRESGRGLAGNEQFF
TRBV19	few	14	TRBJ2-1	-	TGTGCCAGTACCGGGACGATCTCCTACAATGAGCAGTTCTTC	CASTGTISYNEQFF
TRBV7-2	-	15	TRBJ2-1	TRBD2	TGTGCCAGCCAACCTAGCACTAGCGGTTACAATGAGCAGTTCTTC	CASQPSTSGYNEQFF
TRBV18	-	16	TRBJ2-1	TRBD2	TGTGCCAGCTCGACCCGGGAGGCTCGCTTAAGGAATGAGCAGTTCTTC	CASSTREARLRNEQFF
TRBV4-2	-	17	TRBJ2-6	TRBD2	TGTGCCAGCAGCCAAGGGACTAGCAGCTCTGGGGCCAACGTCCTGACTTTC	CASSQGTSSSGANVLTF
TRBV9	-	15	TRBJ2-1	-	TGTGCCAGCAGCGTAGGTAGCGGCCGTACGTATGAGCAGTTCTTC	CASSVGSGRTYEQFF
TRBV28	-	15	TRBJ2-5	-	TGTGCCAGCAGAGCGCCTTCTACGTCCCAAGAGACCCAGTACTTC	CASRAPSTSQETQYF
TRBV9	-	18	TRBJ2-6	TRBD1	TGTGCCAGCAGCCCCAGACAGGGCCGGGGCTCTGGGGCCAACGTCCTGACTTTC	CASSPRQGRGSGANVLTF
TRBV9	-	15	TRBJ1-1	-	TGTGCCAGCAGCGTAGCGGGGGGAGGGCACACTGAAGCTTTCTTT	CASSVAGGGHTEAFF
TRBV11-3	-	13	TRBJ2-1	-	TGTGCCAGCAGCCCGACGGACGACAATGAGCAGTTCTTC	CASSPTDDNEQFF
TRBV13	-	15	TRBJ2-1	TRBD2	TGTGCCAGCAGCCGTCCGGGGGGTGCGAACGGGCAGCAGTTCTTC	CASSRPGGANGQQFF
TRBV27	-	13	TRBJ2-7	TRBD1	TGTGCCAGCAGCCAGACAGGGGGCTACGAGCAGTACTTC	CASSQTGGYEQYF
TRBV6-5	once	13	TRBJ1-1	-	TGTGCCAGCAGTACCGATGTGAACACTGAAGCTTTCTTT	CASSTDVNTEAFF
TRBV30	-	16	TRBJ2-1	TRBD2	TGTGCCTGGAGTGTACTGAGTAGCGGGAGTTACAATGAGCAGTTCTTC	CAWSVLSSGSYNEQFF
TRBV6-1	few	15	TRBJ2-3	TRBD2	TGTGCCAGCAGTGAAGAAGTAGCGGGAGCAGATACGCAGTATTTT	CASSEEVAGADTQYF
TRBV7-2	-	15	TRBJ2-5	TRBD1	TGTGCCAGCAGCTCACGGACAGGGCGAGGCGAGACCCAGTACTTC	CASSSRTGRGETQYF
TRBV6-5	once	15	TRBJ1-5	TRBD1	TGTGCCAGCAGTTACACGACAGGGACCGATCAGCCCCAGCATTTT	CASSYTTGTDQPQHF
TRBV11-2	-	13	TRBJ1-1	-	TGTGCCAGCAGCTTAGATTGGATTTCTGAAGCTTTCTTT	CASSLDWISEAFF
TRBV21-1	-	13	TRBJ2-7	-	TGTGCCAGCAGCAAAGGGACAGACTACGAGCAGTACTTC	CASSKGTDYEQYF
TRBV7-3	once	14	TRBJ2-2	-	TGTGCCAGCAGCCCGTCGGCGAACACCGGGGAGCTGTTTTTT	CASSPSANTGELFF
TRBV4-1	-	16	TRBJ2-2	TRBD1	TGCGCCAGCAGCTTGGGACAGGGGGCTTACACCGGGGAGCTGTTTTTT	CASSLGQGAYTGELFF
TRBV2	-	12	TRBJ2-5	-	TGTGCCAGCAGTGACATTATCGAGACCCAGTACTTC	CASSDIIETQYF
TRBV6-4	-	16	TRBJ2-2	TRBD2	TGTGCCAGCAGTGAGGTAGCGGGAGTCGGCACCGGGGAGCTGTTTTTT	CASSEVAGVGTGELFF
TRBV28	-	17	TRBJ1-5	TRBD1	TGTGCCAGCAGTTCCAGCGGGACAGGGGGATCAAATCAGCCCCAGCATTTT	CASSSSGTGGSNQPQHF
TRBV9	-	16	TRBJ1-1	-	TGTGCCAGCAGCGTAGGTCTGGGGCCGGGAAGGACTGAAGCTTTCTTT	CASSVGLGPGRTEAFF
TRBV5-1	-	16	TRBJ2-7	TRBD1	TGCGCCAGCAGCACAGACAGGGATCCTATGCTTGCCGAGCAGTACTTC	CASSTDRDPMLAEQYF
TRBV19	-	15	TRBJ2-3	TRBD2	TGTGCCAGTAGTACGGGACTAGCGAGAGCAGATACGCAGTATTTT	CASSTGLARADTQYF
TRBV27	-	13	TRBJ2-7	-	TGTGCCAGCAGGAACAGGGCCACCTACGAGCAGTACTTC	CASRNRATYEQYF
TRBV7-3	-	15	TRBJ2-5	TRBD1	TGTGCCAGCAGCCTTGGGACAGCTTTGGGGGAGACCCAGTACTTC	CASSLGTALGETQYF
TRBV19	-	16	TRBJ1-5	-	TGTGCCAGTAGTATAGCACCACAGAACCACGATCAGCCCCAGCATTTT	CASSIAPQNHDQPQHF